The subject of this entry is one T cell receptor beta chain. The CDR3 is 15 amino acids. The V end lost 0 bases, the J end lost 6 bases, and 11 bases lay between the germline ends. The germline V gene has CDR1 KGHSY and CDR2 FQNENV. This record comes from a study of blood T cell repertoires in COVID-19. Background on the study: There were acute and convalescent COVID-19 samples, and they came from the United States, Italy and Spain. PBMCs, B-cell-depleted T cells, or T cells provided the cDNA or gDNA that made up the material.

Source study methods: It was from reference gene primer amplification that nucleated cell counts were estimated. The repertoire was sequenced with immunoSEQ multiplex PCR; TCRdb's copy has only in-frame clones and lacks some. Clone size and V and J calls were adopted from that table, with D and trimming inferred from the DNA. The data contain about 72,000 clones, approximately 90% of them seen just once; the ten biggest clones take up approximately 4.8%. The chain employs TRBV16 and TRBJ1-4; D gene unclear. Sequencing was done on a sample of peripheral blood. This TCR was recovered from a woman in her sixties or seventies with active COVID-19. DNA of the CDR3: TGTGCCAGCAGCCAATCGGGTGGGCGCGATGAAAAACTGTTTTTT. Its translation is CASSQSGGRDEKLFF.